A selection of T cell receptor beta chains follows, all from one sample in a study of cytotoxic CD8 clonotypes in ibrutinib-treated CLL. TCRdb keeps only in-frame clones here, not all; method: immunoSEQ multiplex PCR. The data hold roughly 47,000 clones, with around 53% observed a single time. This specimen consisted of PBMCs, obtained after 12 months of ibrutinib treatment. The source of these receptors is a human donor with chronic lymphocytic leukemia. Both conserved end residues are part of each CDR3. A D gene is named only where the DNA matches it firmly. Not all rows give a size; the values are once, few, many and, for expanded clones, a class.

TRBV6-1	NA	NA	TRBJ2-2	CASGELFF	TGTGCCAGCGGGGAGCTGTTTTTT
TRBV9	NA	NA	TRBJ1-1	CASSPGGDTEAFF	TGTGCCAGCAGCCCGGGAGGGGACACTGAAGCTTTCTTT
TRBV28	NA	TRBD1	TRBJ1-2	CASRLQGGYGYTF	TGTGCCAGCAGGTTACAGGGGGGGTATGGCTACACCTTC
TRBV28	many	NA	TRBJ1-5	CASSGRGHVSNQPQHF	TGTGCCAGCAGTGGACGGGGACACGTGAGCAATCAGCCCCAGCATTTT
TRBV19	NA	NA	TRBJ1-5	CASDEVGRPSNQPQHF	TGTGCCAGTGACGAAGTGGGGAGGCCTAGCAATCAGCCCCAGCATTTT
TRBV28	NA	TRBD1	TRBJ2-1	CASSLGQVNNEQFF	TGTGCCAGCAGTTTAGGACAGGTCAACAATGAGCAGTTCTTC
TRBV30	few	TRBD1	TRBJ2-3	CAWSSQGATDTQYF	TGTGCCTGGAGCTCACAGGGGGCGACAGATACGCAGTATTTT
TRBV2	NA	NA	TRBJ1-1	CASRDSGATFF	TGTGCCAGCCGGGACTCCGGGGCTACTTTCTTT
TRBV29-1	once	NA	TRBJ1-1	CSVEIDPYTEAFF	TGCAGCGTTGAAATAGACCCCTACACTGAAGCTTTCTTT
TRBV5-8	NA	NA	TRBJ2-5	CASSLNGLEETQYF	TGTGCCAGCAGCCTCAACGGACTCGAAGAGACCCAGTACTTC
TRBV9	NA	NA	TRBJ2-3	CASSSADTQYF	TGTGCCAGCAGCAGTGCAGATACGCAGTATTTT
TRBV5-4	NA	NA	TRBJ2-7	CASSWSSGGIDYEQYF	TGTGCCAGCAGCTGGAGTAGCGGAGGGATCGATTACGAGCAGTACTTC
TRBV4-2	few	TRBD2	TRBJ2-7	CASSQLSAGAPGGVEQYF	TGTGCCAGCAGCCAACTTTCGGCGGGAGCCCCTGGAGGTGTTGAGCAGTACTTC
TRBV30	NA	NA	TRBJ2-7	CAWSVGGHLYEQYF	TGTGCCTGGAGTGTAGGAGGACACCTCTACGAGCAGTACTTC
TRBV10-3	NA	NA	TRBJ2-7	CAISESRATYEQYF	TGTGCCATCAGTGAGTCGAGAGCCACCTACGAGCAGTACTTC
TRBV18	NA	NA	TRBJ2-1	CASSPGGSYNEQFF	TGTGCCAGCTCACCAGGGGGCTCCTACAATGAGCAGTTCTTC
TRBV28	NA	NA	TRBJ1-2	CATRSGANYGYTF	TGTGCCACCCGGTCTGGAGCTAACTATGGCTACACCTTC
TRBV5-4	NA	NA	TRBJ1-2	CASSLDTYYGYTF	TGTGCCAGCAGCCTGGACACGTACTATGGCTACACCTTC
TRBV25-1	NA	TRBD2	TRBJ2-7	CASSLGTSGIYEQYF	TGTGCCAGCAGTTTGGGGACTAGCGGAATCTACGAGCAGTACTTC
TRBV7-9	few	NA	TRBJ2-7	CASSLDAAGRSYEQYF	TGTGCCAGCAGCTTAGATGCGGCAGGGAGGTCCTACGAGCAGTACTTC
TRBV28	NA	NA	TRBJ1-1	CASTPTGYTEAFF	TGTGCCAGCACTCCGACGGGATACACTGAAGCTTTCTTT
TRBV28	many	NA	TRBJ2-1	CASSLYNEQFF	TGTGCCAGCAGCCTCTACAATGAGCAGTTCTTC
TRBV7-8	NA	NA	TRBJ2-3	CASSSSDSSSTSTDTQYF	TGTGCCAGCAGTTCTAGCGATTCTAGCTCAACTAGCACAGATACGCAGTATTTT
TRBV6-6	NA	TRBD2	TRBJ2-5	CASRGGGRVGETQYF	TGTGCCAGCAGGGGAGGCGGGAGAGTAGGAGAGACCCAGTACTTC